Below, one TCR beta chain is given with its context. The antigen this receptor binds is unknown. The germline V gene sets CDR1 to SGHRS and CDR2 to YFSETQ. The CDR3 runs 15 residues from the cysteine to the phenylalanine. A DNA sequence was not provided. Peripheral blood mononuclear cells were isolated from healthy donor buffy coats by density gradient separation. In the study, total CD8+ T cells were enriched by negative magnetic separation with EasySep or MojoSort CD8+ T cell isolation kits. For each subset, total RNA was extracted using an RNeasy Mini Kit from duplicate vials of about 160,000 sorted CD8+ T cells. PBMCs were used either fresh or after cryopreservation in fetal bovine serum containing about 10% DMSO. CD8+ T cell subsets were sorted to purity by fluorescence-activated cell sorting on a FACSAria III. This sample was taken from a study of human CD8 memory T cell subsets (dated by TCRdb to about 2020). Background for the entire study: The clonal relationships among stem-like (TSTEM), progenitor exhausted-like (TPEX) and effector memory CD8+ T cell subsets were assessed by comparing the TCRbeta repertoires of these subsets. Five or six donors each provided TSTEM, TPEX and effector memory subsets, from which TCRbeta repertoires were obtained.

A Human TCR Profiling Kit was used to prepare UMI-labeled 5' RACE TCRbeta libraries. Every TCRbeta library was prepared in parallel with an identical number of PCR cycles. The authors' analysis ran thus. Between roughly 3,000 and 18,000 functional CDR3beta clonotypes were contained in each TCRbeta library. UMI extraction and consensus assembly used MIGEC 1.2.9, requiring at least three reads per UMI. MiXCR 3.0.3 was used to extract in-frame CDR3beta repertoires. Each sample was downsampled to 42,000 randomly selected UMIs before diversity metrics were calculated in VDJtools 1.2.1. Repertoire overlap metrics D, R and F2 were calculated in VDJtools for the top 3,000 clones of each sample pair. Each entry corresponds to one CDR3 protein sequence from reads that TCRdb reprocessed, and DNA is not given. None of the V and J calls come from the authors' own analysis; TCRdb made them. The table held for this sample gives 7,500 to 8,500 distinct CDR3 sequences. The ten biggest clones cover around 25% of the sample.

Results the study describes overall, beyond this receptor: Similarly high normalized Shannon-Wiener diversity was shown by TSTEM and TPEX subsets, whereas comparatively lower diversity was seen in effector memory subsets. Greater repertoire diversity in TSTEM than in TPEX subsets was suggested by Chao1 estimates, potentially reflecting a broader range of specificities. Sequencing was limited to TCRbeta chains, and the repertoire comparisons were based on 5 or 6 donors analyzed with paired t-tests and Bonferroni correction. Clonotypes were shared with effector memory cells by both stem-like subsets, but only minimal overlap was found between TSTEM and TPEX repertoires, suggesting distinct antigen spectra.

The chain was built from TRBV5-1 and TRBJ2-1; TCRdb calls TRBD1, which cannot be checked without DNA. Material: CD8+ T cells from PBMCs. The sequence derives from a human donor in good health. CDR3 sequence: CASSFRERIYNEQFF.